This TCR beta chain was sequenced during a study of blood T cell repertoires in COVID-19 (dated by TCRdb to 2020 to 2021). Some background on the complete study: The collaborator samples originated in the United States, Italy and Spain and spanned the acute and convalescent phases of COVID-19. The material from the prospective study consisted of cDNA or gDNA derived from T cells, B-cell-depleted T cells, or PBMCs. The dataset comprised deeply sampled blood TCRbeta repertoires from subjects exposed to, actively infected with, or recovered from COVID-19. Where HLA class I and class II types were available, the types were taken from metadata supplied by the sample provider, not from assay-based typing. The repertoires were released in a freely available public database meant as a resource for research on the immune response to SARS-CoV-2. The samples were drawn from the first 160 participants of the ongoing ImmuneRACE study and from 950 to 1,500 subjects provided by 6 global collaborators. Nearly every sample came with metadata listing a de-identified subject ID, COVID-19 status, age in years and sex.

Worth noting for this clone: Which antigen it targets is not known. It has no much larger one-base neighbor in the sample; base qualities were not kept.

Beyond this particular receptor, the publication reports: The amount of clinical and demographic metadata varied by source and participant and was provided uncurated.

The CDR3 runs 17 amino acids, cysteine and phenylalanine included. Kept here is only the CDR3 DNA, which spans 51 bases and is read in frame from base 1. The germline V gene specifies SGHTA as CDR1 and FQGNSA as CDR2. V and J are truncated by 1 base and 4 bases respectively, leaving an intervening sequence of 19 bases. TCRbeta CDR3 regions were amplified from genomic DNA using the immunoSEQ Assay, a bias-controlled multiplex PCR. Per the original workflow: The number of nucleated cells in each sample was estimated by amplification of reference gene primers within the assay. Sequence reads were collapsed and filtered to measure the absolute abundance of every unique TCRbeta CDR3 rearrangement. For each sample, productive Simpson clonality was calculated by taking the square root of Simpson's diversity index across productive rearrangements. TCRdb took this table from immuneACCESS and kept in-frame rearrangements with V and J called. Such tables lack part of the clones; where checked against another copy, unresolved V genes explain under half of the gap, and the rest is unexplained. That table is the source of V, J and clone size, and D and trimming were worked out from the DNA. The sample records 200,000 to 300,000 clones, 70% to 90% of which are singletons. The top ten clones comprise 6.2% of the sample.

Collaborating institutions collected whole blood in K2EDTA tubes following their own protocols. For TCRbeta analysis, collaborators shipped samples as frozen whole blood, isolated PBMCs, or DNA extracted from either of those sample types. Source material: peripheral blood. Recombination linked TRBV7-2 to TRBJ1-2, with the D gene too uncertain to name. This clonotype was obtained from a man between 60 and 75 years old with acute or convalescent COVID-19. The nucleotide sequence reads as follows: TGTGCCAGCAGCTTAGGACTTTCGGCATTTGAGGCCTATGGCTACACCTTC. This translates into CASSLGLSAFEAYGYTF.